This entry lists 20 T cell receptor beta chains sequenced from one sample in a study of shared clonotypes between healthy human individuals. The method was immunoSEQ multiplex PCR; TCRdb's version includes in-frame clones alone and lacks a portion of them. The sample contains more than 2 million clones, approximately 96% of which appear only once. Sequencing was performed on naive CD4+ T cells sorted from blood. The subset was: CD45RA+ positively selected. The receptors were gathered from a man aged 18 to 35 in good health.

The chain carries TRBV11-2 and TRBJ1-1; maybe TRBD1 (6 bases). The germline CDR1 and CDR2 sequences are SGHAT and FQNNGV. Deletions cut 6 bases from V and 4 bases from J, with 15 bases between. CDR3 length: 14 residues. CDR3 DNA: TGTGCCAGCAGTGCGGTGGGGGGCGGCACTGAAGCTTTCTTT. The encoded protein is CASSAVGGGTEAFF.

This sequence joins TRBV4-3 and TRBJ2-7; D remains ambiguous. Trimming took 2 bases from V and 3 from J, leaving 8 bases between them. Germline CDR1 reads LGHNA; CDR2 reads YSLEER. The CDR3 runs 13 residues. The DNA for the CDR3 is TGCGCCAGCAGCCAACGATACGGCTACGAGCAGTACTTC. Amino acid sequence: CASSQRYGYEQYF.

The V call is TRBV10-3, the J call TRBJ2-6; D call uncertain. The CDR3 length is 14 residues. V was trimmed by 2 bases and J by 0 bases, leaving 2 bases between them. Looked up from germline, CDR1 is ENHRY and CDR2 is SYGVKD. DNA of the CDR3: TGTGCCATCAGTGAGGACTCTGGGGCCAACGTCCTGACTTTC. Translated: CAISEDSGANVLTF.

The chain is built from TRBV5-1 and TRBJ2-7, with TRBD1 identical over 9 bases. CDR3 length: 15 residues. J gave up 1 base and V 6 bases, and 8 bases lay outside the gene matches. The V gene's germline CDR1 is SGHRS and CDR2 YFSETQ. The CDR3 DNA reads TGCGCCAGCAACCTGGGACAGGGACCATCCTACGAGCAGTACTTC. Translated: CASNLGQGPSYEQYF.

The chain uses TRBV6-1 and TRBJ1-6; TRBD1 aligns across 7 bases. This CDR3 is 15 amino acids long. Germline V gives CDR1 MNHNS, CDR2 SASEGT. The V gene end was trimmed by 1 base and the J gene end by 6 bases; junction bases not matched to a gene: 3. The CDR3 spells CASSEGTGFNSPLHF. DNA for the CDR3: TGTGCCAGCAGTGAAGGGACAGGATTTAATTCACCCCTCCACTTT.

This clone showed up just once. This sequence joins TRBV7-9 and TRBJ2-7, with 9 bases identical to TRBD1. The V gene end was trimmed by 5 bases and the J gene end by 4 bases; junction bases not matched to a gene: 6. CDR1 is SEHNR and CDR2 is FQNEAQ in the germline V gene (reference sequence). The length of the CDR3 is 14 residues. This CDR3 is CASSIWDRDYEQYF. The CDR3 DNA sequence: TGTGCCAGCAGCATTTGGGACAGGGATTACGAGCAGTACTTC.

The CDR3 region is CASSIEGEGNQPQHF. The CDR3 DNA sequence: TGTGCCAGTAGTATAGAGGGGGAGGGCAATCAGCCCCAGCATTTT. V gene TRBV19 combines with J gene TRBJ1-5; maybe TRBD1 (5 bases). CDR3 length: 15 amino acids. The germline V gene encodes CDR1 LNHDA and CDR2 SQIVND (reference sequence). The V end lost 0 bases, the J end lost 2 bases, and 8 bases lay between the germline ends.

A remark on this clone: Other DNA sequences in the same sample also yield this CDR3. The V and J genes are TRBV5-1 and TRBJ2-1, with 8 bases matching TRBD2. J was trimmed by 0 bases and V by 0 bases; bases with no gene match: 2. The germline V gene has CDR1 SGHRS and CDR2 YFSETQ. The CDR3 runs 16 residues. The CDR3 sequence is CASSLGREGSYNEQFF. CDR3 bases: TGCGCCAGCAGCTTGGGACGGGAGGGCTCCTACAATGAGCAGTTCTTC.

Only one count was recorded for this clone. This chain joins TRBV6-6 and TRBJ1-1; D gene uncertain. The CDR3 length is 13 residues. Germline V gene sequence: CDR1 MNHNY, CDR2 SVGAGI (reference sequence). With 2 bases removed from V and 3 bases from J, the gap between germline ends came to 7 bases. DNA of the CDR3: TGTGCCAGCAGTTACGGGGAATACACTGAAGCTTTCTTT. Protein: CASSYGEYTEAFF.

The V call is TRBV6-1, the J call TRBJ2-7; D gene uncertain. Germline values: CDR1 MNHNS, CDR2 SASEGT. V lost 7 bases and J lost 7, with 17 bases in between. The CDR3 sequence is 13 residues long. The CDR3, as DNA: TGTGCCAGCAATACAGTAGCCCTGGGGGAGCAGTACTTC. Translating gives CASNTVALGEQYF.

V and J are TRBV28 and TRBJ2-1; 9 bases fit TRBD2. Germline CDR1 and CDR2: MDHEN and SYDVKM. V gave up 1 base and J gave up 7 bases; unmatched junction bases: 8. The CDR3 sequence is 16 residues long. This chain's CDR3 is CASSLYLAGPWNEQFF. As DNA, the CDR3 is TGTGCCAGCAGTTTATACCTAGCGGGACCCTGGAATGAGCAGTTCTTC.

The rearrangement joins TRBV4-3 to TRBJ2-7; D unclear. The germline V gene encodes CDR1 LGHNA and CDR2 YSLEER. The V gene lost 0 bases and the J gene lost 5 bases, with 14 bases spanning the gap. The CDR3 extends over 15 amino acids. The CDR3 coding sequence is TGCGCCAGCAGCCAAGAGTTAGGCCCTTCCGACGAGCAGTACTTC. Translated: CASSQELGPSDEQYF.

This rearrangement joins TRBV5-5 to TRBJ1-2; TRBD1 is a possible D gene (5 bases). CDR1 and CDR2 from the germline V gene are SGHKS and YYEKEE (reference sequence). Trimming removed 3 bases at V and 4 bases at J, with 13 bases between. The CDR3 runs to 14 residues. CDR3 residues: CASSSNWGGYGYTF. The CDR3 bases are TGTGCCAGCAGCTCCAATTGGGGGGGCTATGGCTACACCTTC.

The CDR3 sequence: CASRPLYGVGYTF. The CDR3 DNA reads TGTGCCAGCAGGCCCTTATATGGGGTCGGCTACACCTTC. V and J are TRBV11-2 and TRBJ1-2; D is undetermined. V was trimmed by 6 bases and J by 8 bases, leaving 16 bases between them. The CDR3 has 13 amino acids. The germline V gene encodes CDR1 SGHAT and CDR2 FQNNGV.

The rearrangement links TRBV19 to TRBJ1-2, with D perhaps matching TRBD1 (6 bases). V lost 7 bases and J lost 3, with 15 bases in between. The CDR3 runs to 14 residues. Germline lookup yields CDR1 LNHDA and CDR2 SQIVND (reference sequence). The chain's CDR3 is CASTSGHLDYGYTF. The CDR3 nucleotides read TGTGCCAGTACCTCGGGACATCTCGACTATGGCTACACCTTC.

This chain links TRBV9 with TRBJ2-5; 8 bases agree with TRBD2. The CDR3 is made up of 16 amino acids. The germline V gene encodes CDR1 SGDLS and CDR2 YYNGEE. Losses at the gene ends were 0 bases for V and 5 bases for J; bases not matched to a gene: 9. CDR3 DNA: TGTGCCAGCAGCGTAGCTGGTAGCGGGATTGCTGAGACCCAGTACTTC. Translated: CASSVAGSGIAETQYF.

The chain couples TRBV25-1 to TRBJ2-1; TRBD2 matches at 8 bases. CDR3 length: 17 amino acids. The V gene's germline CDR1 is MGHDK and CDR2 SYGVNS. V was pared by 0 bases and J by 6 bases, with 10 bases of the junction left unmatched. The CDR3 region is CASSEYLASGSINEQFF. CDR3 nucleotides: TGTGCCAGCAGTGAATATTTGGCTAGCGGGTCCATCAATGAGCAGTTCTTC.

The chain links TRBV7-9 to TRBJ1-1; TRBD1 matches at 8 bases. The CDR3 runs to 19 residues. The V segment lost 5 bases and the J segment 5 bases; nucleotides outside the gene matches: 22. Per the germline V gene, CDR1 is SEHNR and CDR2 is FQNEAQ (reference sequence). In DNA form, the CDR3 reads TGTGCCAGCAGCATAAGGAGAAGTGCAAGCCGGGACAGGTGGACTGAAGCTTTCTTT. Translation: CASSIRRSASRDRWTEAFF.

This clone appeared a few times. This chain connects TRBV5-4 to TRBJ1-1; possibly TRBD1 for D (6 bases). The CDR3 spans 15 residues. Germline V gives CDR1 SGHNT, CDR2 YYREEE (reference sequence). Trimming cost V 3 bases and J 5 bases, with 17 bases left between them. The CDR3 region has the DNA TGTGCCAGCAGCTCACTATCGGGAGGGGGAACTGAAGCTTTCTTT. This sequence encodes CASSSLSGGGTEAFF.

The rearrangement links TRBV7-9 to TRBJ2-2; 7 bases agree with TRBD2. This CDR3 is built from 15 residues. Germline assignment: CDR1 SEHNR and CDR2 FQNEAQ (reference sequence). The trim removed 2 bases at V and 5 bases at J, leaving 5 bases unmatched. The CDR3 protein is CASSLRRGETGELFF. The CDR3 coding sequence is TGTGCCAGCAGCTTACGACGGGGGGAGACCGGGGAGCTGTTTTTT. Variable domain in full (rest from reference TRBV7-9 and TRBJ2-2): DTGVSQNPRHKITKRGQNVTFRCDPISEHNRLYWYRQTLGQGPEFLTYFQNEAQLEKSRLLSDRFSAERPKGSFSTLEIQRTEQGDSAMYLCASSLRRGETGELFFGEGSRLTVL.